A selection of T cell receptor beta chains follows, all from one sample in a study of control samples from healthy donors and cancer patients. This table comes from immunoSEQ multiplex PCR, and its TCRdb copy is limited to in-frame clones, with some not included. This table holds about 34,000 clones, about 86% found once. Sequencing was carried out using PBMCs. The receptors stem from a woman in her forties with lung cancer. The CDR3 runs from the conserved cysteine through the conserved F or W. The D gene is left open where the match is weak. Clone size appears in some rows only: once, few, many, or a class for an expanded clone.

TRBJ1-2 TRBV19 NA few CASSGPDFNYGYTF TGTGCCAGTAGTGGCCCAGATTTTAACTATGGCTACACCTTC
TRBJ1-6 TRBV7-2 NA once CASSSEGDSPLHF TGTGCCAGCAGCTCCGAAGGAGATTCACCCCTCCACTTT
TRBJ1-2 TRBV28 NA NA CASSFFAGDYGYTF TGTGCCAGCAGTTTTTTCGCCGGGGACTATGGCTACACCTTC
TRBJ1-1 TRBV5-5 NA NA CASSHEVNTEAFF TGTGCCAGCAGCCATGAGGTGAACACTGAAGCTTTCTTT
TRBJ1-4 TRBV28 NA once CASSFGGANEKLFF TGTGCCAGCAGTTTTGGCGGGGCTAATGAAAAACTGTTTTTT
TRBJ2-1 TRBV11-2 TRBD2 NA CASSATSGGAWNEQFF TGTGCCAGCAGCGCGACTAGCGGGGGGGCTTGGAATGAGCAGTTCTTC
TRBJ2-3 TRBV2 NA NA CASTPRLAGSTDTQYF TGTGCCAGCACCCCACGGTTAGCCGGGAGCACAGATACGCAGTATTTT
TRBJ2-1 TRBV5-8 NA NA CASSGTIVQFF TGTGCCAGCAGCGGCACGATAGTACAGTTCTTC
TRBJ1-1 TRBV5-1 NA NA CARSLGGGRSEAFF TGCGCCCGCAGCTTGGGCGGGGGGAGAAGTGAAGCTTTCTTT
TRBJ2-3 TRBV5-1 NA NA CASSLRSWLRDTQYF TGCGCCAGCAGCTTACGCAGTTGGCTTCGCGATACGCAGTATTTT
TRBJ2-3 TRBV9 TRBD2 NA CASSPPRAGGRADTQYF TGTGCCAGCAGTCCTCCCAGGGCGGGGGGCCGCGCAGATACGCAGTATTTT
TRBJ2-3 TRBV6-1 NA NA CASSELRGADTQYF TGTGCCAGCAGTGAACTTAGGGGAGCAGATACGCAGTATTTT
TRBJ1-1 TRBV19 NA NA CASSVPGMNTEAFF TGTGCCAGTAGTGTCCCGGGGATGAACACTGAAGCTTTCTTT
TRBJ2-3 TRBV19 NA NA CAISISGEPADTQYF TGTGCCATTAGTATTAGCGGAGAACCGGCAGATACGCAGTATTTT
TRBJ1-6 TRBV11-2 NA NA CASSIDRLGTPLHF TGTGCCAGCAGCATCGACAGGCTCGGCACACCCCTCCACTTT
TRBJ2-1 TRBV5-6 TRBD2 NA CASSGGGPIYNEQFF TGTGCCAGCAGCGGGGGAGGGCCTATTTACAATGAGCAGTTCTTC
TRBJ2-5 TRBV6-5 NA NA CASSRRGGVQETQYF TGTGCCAGCAGCCGTCGGGGCGGAGTACAAGAGACCCAGTACTTC
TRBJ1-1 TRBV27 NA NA CASSQPAGENTEAFF TGTGCCAGCAGTCAACCAGCAGGGGAGAACACTGAAGCTTTCTTT
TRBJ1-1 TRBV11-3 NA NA CASSVGRGANTEAFF TGTGCCAGCAGCGTGGGGCGAGGGGCGAACACTGAAGCTTTCTTT
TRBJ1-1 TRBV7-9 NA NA CASSHGRTEAFF TGTGCCAGCAGCCATGGACGGACTGAAGCTTTCTTT
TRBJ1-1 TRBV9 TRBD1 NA CASSVDSGQGASAFF TGTGCCAGCAGCGTAGATTCGGGACAGGGGGCGTCAGCTTTCTTT
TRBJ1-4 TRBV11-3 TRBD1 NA CASSQNRGRNEKLFF TGTGCCAGCAGCCAAAACAGGGGGCGAAATGAAAAACTGTTTTTT
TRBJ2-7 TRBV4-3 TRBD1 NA CASSQSPGGQYEQYF TGCGCCAGCAGCCAATCCCCAGGGGGCCAGTACGAGCAGTACTTC
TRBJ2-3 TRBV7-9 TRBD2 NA CASSRSGNTDTQYF TGTGCCAGCAGCCGCAGCGGGAACACAGATACGCAGTATTTT
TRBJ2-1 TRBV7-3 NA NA CASSIHYNEQFF TGTGCCAGCAGCATACATTACAATGAGCAGTTCTTC